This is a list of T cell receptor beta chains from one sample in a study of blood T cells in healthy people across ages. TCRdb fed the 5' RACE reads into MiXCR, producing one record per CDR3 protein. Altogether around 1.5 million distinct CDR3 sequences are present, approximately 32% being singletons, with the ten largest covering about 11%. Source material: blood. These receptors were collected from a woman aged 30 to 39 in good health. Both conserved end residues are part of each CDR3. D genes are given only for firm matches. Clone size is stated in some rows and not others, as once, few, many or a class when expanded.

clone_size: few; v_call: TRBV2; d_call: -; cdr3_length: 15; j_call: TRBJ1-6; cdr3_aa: CASGTFSSYNSPLHF; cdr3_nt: TGTGCCAGCGGGACCTTTAGCTCCTATAATTCACCCCTCCACTTT
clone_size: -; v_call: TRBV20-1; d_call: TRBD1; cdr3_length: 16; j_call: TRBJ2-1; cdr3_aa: CSALPGQGAEYNEQFF; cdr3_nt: TGCAGTGCCCTTCCGGGACAGGGGGCGGAGTACAATGAGCAGTTCTTC
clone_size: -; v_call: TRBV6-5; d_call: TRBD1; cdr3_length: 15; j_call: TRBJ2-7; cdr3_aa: CASSYSSDRVYEQYF; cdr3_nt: TGTGCCAGCAGTTACTCGTCGGACAGGGTGTACGAGCAGTACTTC
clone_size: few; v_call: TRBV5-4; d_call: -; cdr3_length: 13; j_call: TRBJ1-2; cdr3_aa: CASSLWRDYGYTF; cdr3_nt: TGTGCCAGCAGCTTGTGGCGAGATTATGGCTACACCTTC
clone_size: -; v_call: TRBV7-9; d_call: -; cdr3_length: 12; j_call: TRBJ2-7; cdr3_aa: CASSLALDEQYF; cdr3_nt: TGTGCCAGCAGCTTAGCGCTTGATGAGCAGTACTTC
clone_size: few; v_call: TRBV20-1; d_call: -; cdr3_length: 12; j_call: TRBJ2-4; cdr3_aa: CSASREKNIQYF; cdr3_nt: TGCAGTGCTAGTAGGGAGAAAAACATTCAGTACTTC
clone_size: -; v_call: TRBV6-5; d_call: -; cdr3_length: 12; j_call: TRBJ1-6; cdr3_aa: CASSGWYSPLHF; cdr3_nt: TGTGCCAGCAGTGGGTGGTATTCACCCCTCCACTTT
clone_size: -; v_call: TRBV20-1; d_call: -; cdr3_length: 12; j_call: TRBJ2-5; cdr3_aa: CSAKGYQETQYF; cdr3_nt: TGCAGTGCAAAGGGGTACCAAGAGACCCAGTACTTC
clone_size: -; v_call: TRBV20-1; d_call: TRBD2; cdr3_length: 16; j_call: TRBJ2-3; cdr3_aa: CSASRGRAVIADTQYF; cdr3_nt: TGCAGTGCTTCGCGGGGGAGGGCCGTGATTGCAGATACGCAGTATTTT
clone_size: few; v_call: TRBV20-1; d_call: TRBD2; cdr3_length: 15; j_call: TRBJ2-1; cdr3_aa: CSARARVAGEYEQFF; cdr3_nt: TGCAGTGCTAGAGCACGTGTAGCGGGAGAGTATGAGCAGTTCTTC
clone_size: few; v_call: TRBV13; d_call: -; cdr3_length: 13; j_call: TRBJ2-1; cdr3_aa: CASSYPLYNEQFF; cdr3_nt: TGTGCCAGCAGCTATCCTCTTTACAATGAGCAGTTCTTC
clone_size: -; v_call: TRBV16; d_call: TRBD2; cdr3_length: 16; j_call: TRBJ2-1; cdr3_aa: CASSQLARDYHNEQFF; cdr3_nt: TGTGCCAGCAGCCAATTGGCCAGGGACTACCACAATGAGCAGTTCTTC
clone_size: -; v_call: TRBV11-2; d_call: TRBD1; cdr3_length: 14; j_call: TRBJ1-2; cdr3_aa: CASSRSGTGYGYTF; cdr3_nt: TGTGCCAGCAGCCGATCCGGGACAGGGTACGGCTACACCTTC
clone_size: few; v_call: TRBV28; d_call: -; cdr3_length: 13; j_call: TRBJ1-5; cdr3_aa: CANSLSSNQPQHF; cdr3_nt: TGTGCCAACAGTTTATCATCCAATCAGCCCCAGCATTTT
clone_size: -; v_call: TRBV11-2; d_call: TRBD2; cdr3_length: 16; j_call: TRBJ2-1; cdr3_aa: CASSSPGTSGGDEQFF; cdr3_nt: TGTGCCAGCAGCTCTCCCGGGACTAGCGGGGGGGATGAGCAGTTCTTC
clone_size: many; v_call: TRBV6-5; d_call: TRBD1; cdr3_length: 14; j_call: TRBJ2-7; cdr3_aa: CASRGTGGSYEQYF; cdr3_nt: TGTGCCAGCAGGGGGACAGGGGGTTCCTACGAGCAGTACTTC
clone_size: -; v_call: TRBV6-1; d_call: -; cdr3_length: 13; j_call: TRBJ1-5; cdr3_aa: CASNEGLDQPQHF; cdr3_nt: TGTGCCAGCAATGAAGGACTCGATCAGCCCCAGCATTTT
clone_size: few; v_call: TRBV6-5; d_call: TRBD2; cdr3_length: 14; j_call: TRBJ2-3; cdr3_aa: CAVRSGSVPDTQYF; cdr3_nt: TGTGCCGTCCGCAGCGGGAGCGTCCCCGATACGCAGTATTTT
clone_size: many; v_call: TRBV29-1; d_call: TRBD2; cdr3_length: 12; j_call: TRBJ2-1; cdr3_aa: CSGTSGHNEQFF; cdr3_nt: TGCAGCGGGACTAGCGGTCACAATGAGCAGTTCTTC
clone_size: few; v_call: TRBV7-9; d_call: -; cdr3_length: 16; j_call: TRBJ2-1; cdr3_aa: CASSFSGRRSYNEQFF; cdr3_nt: TGTGCCAGCAGCTTTTCCGGCCGGCGCTCCTACAATGAGCAGTTCTTC
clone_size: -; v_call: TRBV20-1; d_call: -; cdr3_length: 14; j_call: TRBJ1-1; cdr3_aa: CSARTRREGTEAFF; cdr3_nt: TGCAGTGCTAGAACCCGCCGGGAGGGGACTGAAGCTTTCTTT
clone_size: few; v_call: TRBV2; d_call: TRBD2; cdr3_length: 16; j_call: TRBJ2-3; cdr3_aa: CASSSSGGKYTDTQYF; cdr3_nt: TGTGCCAGCAGTTCTAGCGGGGGGAAATACACAGATACGCAGTATTTT
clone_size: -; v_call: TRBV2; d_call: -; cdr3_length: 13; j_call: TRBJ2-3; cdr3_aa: CASSTYNTDAQYF; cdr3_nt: TGTGCCAGCAGTACGTACAACACAGATGCGCAGTATTTT
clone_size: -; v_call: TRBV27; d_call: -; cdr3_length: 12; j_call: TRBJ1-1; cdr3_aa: CASIGQGTEAFF; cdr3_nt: TGTGCCAGCATTGGTCAGGGCACTGAAGCTTTCTTT
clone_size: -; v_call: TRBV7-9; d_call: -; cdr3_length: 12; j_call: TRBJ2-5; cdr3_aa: CASNLTQETQYF; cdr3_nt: TGTGCCAGCAACTTGACCCAAGAGACCCAGTACTTC
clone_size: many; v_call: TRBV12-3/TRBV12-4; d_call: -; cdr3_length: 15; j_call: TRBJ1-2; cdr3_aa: CASSLPLMTGGGYTF; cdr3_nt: TGTGCCAGCAGTTTGCCCCTGATGACAGGAGGTGGCTACACCTTC
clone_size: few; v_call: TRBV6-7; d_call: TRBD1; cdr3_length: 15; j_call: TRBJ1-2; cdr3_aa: CASSYMGQGSYGCTF; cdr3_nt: TGTGCCAGCAGTTACATGGGACAGGGATCCTATGGCTGCACCTTC
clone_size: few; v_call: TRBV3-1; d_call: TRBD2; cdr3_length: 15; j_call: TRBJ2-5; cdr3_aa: CASSHLAGAPETQYF; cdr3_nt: TGTGCCAGCAGCCATCTAGCGGGGGCACCAGAGACCCAGTACTTC
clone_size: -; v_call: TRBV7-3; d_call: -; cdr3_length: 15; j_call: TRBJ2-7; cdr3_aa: CASSLTGSDGYEQYF; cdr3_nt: TGTGCCAGCAGCTTAACGGGGTCTGACGGCTACGAGCAGTACTTC